The T cell receptor (beta chain) under discussion was sequenced for a study of control samples from healthy donors and cancer patients. Trimming shortened V by 5 bases and J by 1 base, and 6 bases separated the two germline ends. CDR1 and CDR2 from the germline V gene are GTSNPN and SVGIG (reference sequence). This CDR3 is 11 amino acids long. The method was immunoSEQ multiplex PCR; TCRdb's version includes in-frame clones alone and lacks a portion of them. Here the sample spans just over 150,000 clones, approximately 90% being singletons. Input material: blood. This chain connects TRBV30 to TRBJ2-7; possible D gene TRBD2, 5 bases. The source is a man aged 25 to 45 in good health. The CDR3 loop reads CAWGSSYEQYF. CDR3 nucleotides: TGTGCCTGGGGGAGTTCCTACGAGCAGTACTTC.